This T cell receptor (beta chain) was sequenced for a study of identical twins. Via MiXCR, TCRdb re-called the 5' RACE reads, giving one row per CDR3 protein. Of about 920,000 distinct CDR3 sequences listed, 12% are singletons. The same specimen was also included in a second study, on yellow fever vaccine responses in identical twins.

The sequenced sample was PBMCs. The sequence was obtained from a woman in her late teens or twenties in good health.

This CDR3 reads CAISEGQGSYGYTF. The CDR3, as DNA: TGTGCCATCAGTGAGGGACAGGGGAGCTATGGCTACACCTTC. The J gene is TRBJ1-2, the V gene TRBV10-3, with 9 positions matching TRBD1. The CDR3 is 14 residues long. The germline gives CDR1 ENHRY, CDR2 SYGVKD. The J segment lost 4 bases and the V segment lost 2 bases, leaving 2 bases of the junction unmatched.